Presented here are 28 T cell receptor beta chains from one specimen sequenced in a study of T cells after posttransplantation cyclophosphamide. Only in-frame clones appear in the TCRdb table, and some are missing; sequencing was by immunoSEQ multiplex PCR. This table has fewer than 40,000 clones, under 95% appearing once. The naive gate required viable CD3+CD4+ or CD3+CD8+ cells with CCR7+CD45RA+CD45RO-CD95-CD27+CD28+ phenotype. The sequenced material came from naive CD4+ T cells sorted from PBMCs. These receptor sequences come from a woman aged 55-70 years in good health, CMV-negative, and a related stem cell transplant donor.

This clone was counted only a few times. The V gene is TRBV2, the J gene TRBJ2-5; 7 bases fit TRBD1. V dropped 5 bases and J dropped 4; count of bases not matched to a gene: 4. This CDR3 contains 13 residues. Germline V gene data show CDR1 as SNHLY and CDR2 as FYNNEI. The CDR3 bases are TGTGCCAGCAGTTCCGACAGGGCAGAGACCCAGTACTTC. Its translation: CASSSDRAETQYF.

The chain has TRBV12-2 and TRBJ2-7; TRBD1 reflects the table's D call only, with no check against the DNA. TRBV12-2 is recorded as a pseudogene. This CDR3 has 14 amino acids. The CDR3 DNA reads TGTGCAAGTCGCTTAAAATCCAGGGGCGACGAGCAGTACTTC. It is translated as CASRLKSRGDEQYF.

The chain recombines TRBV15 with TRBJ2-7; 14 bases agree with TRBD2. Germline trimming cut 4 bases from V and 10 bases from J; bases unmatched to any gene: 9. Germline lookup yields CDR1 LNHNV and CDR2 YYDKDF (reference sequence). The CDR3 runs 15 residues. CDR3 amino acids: CATSKGLAGGYFQYF. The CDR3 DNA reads TGTGCCACCAGCAAAGGACTAGCGGGAGGTTATTTCCAGTACTTC.

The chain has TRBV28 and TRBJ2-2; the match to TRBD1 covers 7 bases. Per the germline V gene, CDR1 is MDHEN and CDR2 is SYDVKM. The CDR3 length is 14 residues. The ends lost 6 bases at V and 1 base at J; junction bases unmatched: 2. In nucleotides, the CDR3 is TGTGCCAGCAGGCGACAGGGGAACACCGGGGAGCTGTTTTTT. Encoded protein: CASRRQGNTGELFF. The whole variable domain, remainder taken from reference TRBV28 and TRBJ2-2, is DVKVTQSSRYLVKRTGEKVFLECVQDMDHENMFWYRQDPGLGLRLIYFSYDVKMKEKGDIPEGYSVSREKKERFSLILESASTNQTSMYLCASRRQGNTGELFFGEGSRLTVL.

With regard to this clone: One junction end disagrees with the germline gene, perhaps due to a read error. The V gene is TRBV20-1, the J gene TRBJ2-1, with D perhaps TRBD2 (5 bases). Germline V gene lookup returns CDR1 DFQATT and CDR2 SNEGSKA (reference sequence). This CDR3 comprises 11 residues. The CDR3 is CSAPDYHEQFF. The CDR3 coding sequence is TGCAGTGCGCCCGACTACCATGAGCAGTTCTTC.

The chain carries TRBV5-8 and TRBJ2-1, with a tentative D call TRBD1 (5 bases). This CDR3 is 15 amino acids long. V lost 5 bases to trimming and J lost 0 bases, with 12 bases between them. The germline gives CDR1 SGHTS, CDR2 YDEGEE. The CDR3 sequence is CASRRQGHSYNEQFF. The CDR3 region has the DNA TGTGCCAGCAGGAGGCAGGGCCACTCCTACAATGAGCAGTTCTTC.

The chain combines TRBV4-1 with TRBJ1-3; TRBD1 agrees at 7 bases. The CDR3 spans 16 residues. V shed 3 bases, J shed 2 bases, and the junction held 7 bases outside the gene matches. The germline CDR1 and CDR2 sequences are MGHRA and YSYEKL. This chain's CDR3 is CASSHSIRGAGNTIYF. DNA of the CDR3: TGCGCCAGCAGCCATTCCATCAGGGGGGCTGGAAACACCATATATTTT.

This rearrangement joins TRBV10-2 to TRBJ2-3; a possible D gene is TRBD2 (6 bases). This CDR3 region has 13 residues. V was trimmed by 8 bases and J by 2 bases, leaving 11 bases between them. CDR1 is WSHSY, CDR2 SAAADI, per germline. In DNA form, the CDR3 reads TGCGCCAGCTGGACTATACCCACAGATACGCAGTATTTT. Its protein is CASWTIPTDTQYF.

CDR3 amino acids: CASSLIEGTGNYTF. In DNA form, the CDR3 reads TGCGCCAGCAGCCTAATCGAGGGTACTGGGAACTACACCTTC. The rearrangement uses TRBV5-1 and TRBJ1-2; unclear D gene. Trimming stripped 4 bases from V and 10 bases from J, with 20 bases between. Germline lookup yields CDR1 SGHRS and CDR2 YFSETQ. The length of the CDR3 is 14 residues.

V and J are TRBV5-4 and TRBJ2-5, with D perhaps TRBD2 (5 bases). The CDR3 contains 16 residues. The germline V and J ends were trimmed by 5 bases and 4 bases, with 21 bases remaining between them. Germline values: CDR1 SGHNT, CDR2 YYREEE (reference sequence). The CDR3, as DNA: TGTGCCAGCAGTATAGGAAACCATCCCGGAGGAGAGACCCAGTACTTC. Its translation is CASSIGNHPGGETQYF.

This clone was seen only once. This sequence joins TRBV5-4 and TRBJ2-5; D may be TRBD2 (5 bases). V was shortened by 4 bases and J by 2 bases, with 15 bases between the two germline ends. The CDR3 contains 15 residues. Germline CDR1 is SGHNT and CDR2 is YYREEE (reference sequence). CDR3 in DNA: TGTGCCAGCAGCCCAACTGGAGCGGTGCAAGAGACCCAGTACTTC. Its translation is CASSPTGAVQETQYF.

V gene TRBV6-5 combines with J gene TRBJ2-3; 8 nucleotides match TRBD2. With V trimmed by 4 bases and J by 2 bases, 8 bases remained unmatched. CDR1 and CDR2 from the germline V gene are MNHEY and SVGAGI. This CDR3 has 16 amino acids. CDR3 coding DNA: TGTGCCAGCAGTTCGACAGCGGGGGCCCCCACAGATACGCAGTATTTT. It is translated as CASSSTAGAPTDTQYF.

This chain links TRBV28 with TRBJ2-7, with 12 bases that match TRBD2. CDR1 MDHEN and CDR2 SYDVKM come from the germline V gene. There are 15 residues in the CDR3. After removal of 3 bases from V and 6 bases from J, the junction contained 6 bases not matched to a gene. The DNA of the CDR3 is TGTGCCAGCAGTTTTAGACTAGCGGGAGAGCGCGAGCAGTACTTC. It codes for CASSFRLAGEREQYF.

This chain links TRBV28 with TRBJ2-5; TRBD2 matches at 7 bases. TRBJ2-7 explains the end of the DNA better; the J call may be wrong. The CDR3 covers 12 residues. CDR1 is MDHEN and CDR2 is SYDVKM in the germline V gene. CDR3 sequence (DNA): TGTGCCAGCAGTTGGGGGGGCTACGAGCAGTACTTC. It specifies CASSWGGYEQYF.

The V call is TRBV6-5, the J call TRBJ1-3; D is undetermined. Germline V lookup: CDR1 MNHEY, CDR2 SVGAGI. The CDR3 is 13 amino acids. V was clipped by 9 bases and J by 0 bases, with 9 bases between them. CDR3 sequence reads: CASQASSGNTIYF. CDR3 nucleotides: TGTGCCAGTCAGGCGAGCTCTGGAAACACCATATATTTT.

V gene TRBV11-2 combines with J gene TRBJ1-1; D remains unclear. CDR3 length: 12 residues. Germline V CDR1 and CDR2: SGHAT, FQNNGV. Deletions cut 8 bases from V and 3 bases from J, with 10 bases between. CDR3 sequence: CASAGEHTEAFF. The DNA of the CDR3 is TGTGCCAGCGCGGGCGAGCACACTGAAGCTTTCTTT.

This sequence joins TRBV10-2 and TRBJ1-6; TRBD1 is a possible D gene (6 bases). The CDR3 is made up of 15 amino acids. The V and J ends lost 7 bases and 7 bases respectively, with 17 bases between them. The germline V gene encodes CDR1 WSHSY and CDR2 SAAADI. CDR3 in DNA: TGCGCCAGCACCCAACAGGGTGTGGGGAATTCACCCCTCCACTTT. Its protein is CASTQQGVGNSPLHF.

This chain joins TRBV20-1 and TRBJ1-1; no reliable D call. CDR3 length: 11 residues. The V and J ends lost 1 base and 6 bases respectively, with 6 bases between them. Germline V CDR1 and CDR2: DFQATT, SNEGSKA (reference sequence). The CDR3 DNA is TGCAGTGCTAGAGCCGGGGCTGAAGCTTTCTTT. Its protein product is CSARAGAEAFF.

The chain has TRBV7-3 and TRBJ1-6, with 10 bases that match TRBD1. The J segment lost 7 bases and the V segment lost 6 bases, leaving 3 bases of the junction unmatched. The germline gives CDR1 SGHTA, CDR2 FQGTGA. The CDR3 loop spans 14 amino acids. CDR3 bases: TGTGCCAGCAGGTTGGGACAGGGGAATTCACCCCTCCACTTT. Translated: CASRLGQGNSPLHF.

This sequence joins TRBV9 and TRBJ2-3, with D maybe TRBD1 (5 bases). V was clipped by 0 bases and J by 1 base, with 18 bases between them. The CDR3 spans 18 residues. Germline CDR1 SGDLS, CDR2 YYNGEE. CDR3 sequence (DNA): TGTGCCAGCAGCGTAGATCCGGACACATTCACCCGCACAGATACGCAGTATTTT. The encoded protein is CASSVDPDTFTRTDTQYF.

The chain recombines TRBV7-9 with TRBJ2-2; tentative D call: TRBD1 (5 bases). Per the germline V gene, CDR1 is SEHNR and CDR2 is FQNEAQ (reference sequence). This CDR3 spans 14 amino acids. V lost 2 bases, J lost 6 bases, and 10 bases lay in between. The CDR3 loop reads CASSLLAGSGELFF. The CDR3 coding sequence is TGTGCCAGCAGCTTACTGGCAGGGTCCGGGGAGCTGTTTTTT.

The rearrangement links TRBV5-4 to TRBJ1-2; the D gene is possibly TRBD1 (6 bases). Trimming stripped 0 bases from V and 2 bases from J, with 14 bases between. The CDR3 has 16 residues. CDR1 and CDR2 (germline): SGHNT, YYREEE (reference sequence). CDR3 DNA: TGTGCCAGCAGCTTGGCCTCGGGGGGCCAAAACTATGGCTACACCTTC. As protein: CASSLASGGQNYGYTF.

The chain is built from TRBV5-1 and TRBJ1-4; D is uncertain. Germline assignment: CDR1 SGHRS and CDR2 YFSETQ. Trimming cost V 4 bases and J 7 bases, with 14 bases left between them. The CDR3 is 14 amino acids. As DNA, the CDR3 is TGCGCCAGCAGCCTTCCGAGGGCTTGTGAAAAACTGTTTTTT. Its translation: CASSLPRACEKLFF. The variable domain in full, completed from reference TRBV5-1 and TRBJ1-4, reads KAGVTQTPRYLIKTRGQQVTLSCSPISGHRSVSWYQQTPGQGLQFLFEYFSETQRNKGNFPGRFSGRQFSNSRSEMNVSTLELGDSALYLCASSLPRACEKLFFGSGTQLSVL.

Here the CDR3 DNA reads TGTGCCAGCAGCCAAAGTACCGGGGTCTACGAGCAGTACTTC. It is translated as CASSQSTGVYEQYF. This chain connects TRBV14 to TRBJ2-7; possible D gene TRBD2, 5 bases. The germline gives CDR1 SGHDN, CDR2 FVKESK. Trimming removed 2 bases from V and 3 bases from J, with 11 bases in between. The length of the CDR3 is 14 residues.

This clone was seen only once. CDR3 loop: CASSGSGGYEQYF. The CDR3 coding sequence is TGTGCCAGCAGCGGTAGCGGGGGCTACGAGCAGTACTTC. The genes are TRBV7-2 and TRBJ2-7, with 9 bases fitting TRBD2. The CDR3 spans 13 residues. Germline lookup yields CDR1 SGHTA and CDR2 FQGNSA. Trimming cost V 5 bases and J 3 bases; bases outside gene matches: 2.

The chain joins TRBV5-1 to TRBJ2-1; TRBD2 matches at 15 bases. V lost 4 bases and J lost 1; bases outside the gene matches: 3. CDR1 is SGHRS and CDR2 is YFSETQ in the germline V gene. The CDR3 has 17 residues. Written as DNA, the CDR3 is TGCGCCAGCAGCAATGGACTAGCGGGAGGGTCCTACAATGAGCAGTTCTTC. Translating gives CASSNGLAGGSYNEQFF.

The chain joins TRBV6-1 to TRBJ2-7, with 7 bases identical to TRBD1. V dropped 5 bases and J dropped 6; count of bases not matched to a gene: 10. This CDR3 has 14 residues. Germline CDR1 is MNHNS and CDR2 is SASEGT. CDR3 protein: CASSSDRRMFEQYF. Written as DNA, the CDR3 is TGTGCCAGCAGTTCGGACAGGAGAATGTTCGAGCAGTACTTC.

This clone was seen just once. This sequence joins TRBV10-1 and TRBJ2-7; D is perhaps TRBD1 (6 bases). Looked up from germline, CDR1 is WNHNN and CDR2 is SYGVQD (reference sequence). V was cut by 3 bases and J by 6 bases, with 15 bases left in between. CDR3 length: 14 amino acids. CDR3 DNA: TGCGCCAGCAGTGATCCCCCAGGGGTACGCGAGCAGTACTTC. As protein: CASSDPPGVREQYF.